This T cell receptor beta chain was obtained from a study of cytotoxic CD8 clonotypes in ibrutinib-treated CLL (dated by TCRdb to the early 2020s). Study-wide context: The cohort had about a dozen relapsed/refractory and around 15 treatment-naive patients; some 17 were IGHV unmutated. All remission and progressive disease samples were collected while patients were still receiving ibrutinib. Of the approximately 86 participants in the trial, roughly 25 had longitudinal samples available. Response samples were taken after a median of approximately eleven months on treatment, ranging from about 6 to 36 months. Responses were partial in roughly 25 patients and complete in 2; after median about 5.5 years follow-up, roughly 14 stayed in remission and around 12 progressed. Cryopreserved peripheral blood mononuclear cells were collected before treatment, at response, and at either disease progression or sustained remission. An average of about 250,000 productive templates and 80,000 to 95,000 productive rearrangements was obtained per sample. Study-wide findings and limitations: Public clonotypes were rare and either shrank or stayed stable during treatment, and the rise in clonality at ibrutinib response reflected expansion of private clonotypes. Sampling times were not matched between patients in sustained remission and patients whose disease was progressing, and lymph node repertoires were not examined. Clonality rose at ibrutinib response, remained stable during sustained remission, and dropped back toward baseline at progression. At baseline, clonality was higher than in age-matched healthy donors and showed a strong correlation with circulating CD8+ T-cell counts.

For this clone: The antigen it recognizes is unknown. No much larger clonotype is one base removed from it; base qualities were not supplied.

The cysteine opens and the phenylalanine closes a CDR3 of 13 amino acids. Left in the record is the CDR3 DNA by itself, 39 bases read in frame from the first base. The junction shows trimming of 6 bases on V and 7 bases on J, and the gene matches do not reach 4 bases of it. Looking up the germline V gene yields CDR1 SGHRS and CDR2 YFSETQ. What this sample's time point label stands for: 24 months on ibrutinib. For TCR beta library preparation, 1.5 to 2 micrograms of genomic DNA was extracted from cryopreserved PBMCs. Longitudinal blood samples from CLL patients on ibrutinib monotherapy underwent high-throughput TCR beta sequencing. The patients took part in an open-label, single-center phase 2 trial of ibrutinib monotherapy. A MiSeq instrument was used for deep resolution sequencing, which targeted depths ranging from 1 in 1 million up to 1 in 200,000 T cells, with coverage averaging 10x for each clonotype. TCR beta libraries were generated with the immunoSEQ hsTCRB Kit. The study's processing was this. Data were analyzed with ImmunoSEQ Data Assistant and ImmunoSEQ Analyzer, with V, D and J genes assigned per IMGT definitions. Clonality, which ranges from 0 to 1, was calculated by subtracting the normalized Shannon entropy of productive rearrangement frequencies from one. Only overrepresented clonotypes making up at least 0.05% of each patient's repertoire were included in the public clonotype analysis. Roughly 13 age-matched healthy donor repertoires from immuneACCESS served as clonality controls. TCRdb took over this immuneACCESS table, retaining in-frame rearrangements with V and J assigned. Such tables are incomplete; in checked studies, under half of the missing clones stem from an unresolved V gene, and the remainder is unexplained. That table furnishes V, J and clone size, whereas the DNA furnished D and trimming. Within this sample are roughly 190,000 clones, with about 72% of them counted one time only. The ten largest clonotypes hold about an eighth of the sample.

Material: PBMCs, obtained after 24 months of ibrutinib treatment. The chain is made from TRBV5-1 and TRBJ2-1; 10 central nucleotides agree with TRBD2. The receptor comes from a human donor with chronic lymphocytic leukemia. The CDR3 here reads CASTVAGGNEQFF. The DNA reads TGCGCCAGCACAGTAGCGGGAGGAAATGAGCAGTTCTTC.